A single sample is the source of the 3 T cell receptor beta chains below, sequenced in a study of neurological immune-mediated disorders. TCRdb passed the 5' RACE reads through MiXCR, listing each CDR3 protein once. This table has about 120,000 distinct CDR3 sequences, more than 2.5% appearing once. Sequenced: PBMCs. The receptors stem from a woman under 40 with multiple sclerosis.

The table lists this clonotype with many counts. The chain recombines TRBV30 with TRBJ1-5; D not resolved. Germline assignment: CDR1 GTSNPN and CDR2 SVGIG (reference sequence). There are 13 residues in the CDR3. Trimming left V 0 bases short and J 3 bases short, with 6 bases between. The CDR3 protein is CAWSVTFNQPQHF. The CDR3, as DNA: TGTGCCTGGAGTGTCACCTTCAATCAGCCCCAGCATTTT.

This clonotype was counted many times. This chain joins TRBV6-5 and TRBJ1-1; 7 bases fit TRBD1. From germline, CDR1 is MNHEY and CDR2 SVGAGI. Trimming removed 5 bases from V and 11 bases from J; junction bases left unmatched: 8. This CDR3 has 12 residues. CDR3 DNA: TGTGCCAGCAGTCCTGCAGGGGGGACGGCTTTCTTT. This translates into CASSPAGGTAFF.

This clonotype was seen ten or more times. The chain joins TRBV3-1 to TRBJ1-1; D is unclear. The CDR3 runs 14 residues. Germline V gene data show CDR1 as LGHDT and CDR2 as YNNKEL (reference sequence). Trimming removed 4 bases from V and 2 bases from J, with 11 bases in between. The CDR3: CASSPGRANTEAFF. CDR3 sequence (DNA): TGTGCCAGCAGCCCCGGGAGGGCAAACACTGAAGCTTTCTTT. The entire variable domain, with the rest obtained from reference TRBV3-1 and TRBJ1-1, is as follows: DTAVSQTPKYLVTQMGNDKSIKCEQNLGHDTMYWYKQDSKKFLKIMFSYNNKELIINETVPNRFSPKSPDKAHLNLHINSLELGDSAVYFCASSPGRANTEAFFGQGTRLTVV.